This T cell receptor beta chain originates from a study of identical twins. Study-level findings and limits: Partly confounded zero-insertion analyses could result from invariant MAIT and iNKT cells.

A word on this clonotype: What it recognizes is unknown.

There are 13 residues in the CDR3. Germline V gives CDR1 KGHDR, CDR2 SFDVKD. The V end was cut by 0 bases, the J end by 3 bases, with 5 bases between. Template switching supplied a universal primer site; unique molecular identifiers were carried on the cDNA. TCRdb reanalysed the 5' RACE reads using MiXCR and keeps one entry per CDR3 protein. Seen here are roughly 280,000 distinct CDR3 sequences, roughly 9.7% observed once, and the top ten hold roughly 7%. This sample also appeared in a second study, on yellow fever vaccine responses in identical twins.

Sequencing was performed on CD8+ T cells sorted from blood. The sequence was obtained from a woman in her late teens or twenties in good health. The rearrangement uses TRBV24-1 and TRBJ2-7, with D perhaps TRBD1 (5 bases). CDR3 DNA: TGTGCCACCAGTGATTTGGACAGCTACGAGCAGTACTTC. It translates to CATSDLDSYEQYF.